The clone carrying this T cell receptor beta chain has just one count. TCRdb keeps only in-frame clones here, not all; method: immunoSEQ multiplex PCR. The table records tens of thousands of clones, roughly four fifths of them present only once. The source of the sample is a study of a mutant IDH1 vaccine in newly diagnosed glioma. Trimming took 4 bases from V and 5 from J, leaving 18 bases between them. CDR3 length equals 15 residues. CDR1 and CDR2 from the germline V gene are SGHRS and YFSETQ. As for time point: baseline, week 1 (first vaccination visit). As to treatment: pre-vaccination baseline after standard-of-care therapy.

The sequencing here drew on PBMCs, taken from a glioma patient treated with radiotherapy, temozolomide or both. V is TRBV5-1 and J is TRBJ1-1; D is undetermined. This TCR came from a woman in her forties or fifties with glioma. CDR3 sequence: CASSTGNVQVTEAFF. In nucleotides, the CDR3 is TGCGCCAGCAGCACCGGCAATGTTCAGGTAACTGAAGCTTTCTTT.